Included here is one T cell receptor (beta chain) sequence, with context. Original methodology: Using reference gene primer amplification, nucleated cell counts were estimated. Repertoires were generated with immunoSEQ multiplex PCR, while TCRdb's copy carries only in-frame clones and drops some. V and J calls and clone size come straight from that table; D and trimming were deduced from the DNA. The data contain roughly 380,000 clones, approximately 91% of them singletons. The CDR3 has 13 residues. Germline CDR1 and CDR2: SGHTA and FQGNSA. V shed 4 bases and J 7 bases; nucleotides not matched to a gene: 4. These data are taken from a study of blood T cell repertoires in COVID-19. Study context: PBMCs, B-cell-depleted T cells, or T cells provided the cDNA or gDNA that made up the material.

The V gene is TRBV7-2, the J gene TRBJ1-5; 7 bases align to TRBD1. The TCR comes from a woman in her forties with COVID-19, enrolled during active disease. The sequencing input was peripheral blood. CDR3 amino acids: CASSSDRVQPQHF. In DNA, the CDR3 is TGTGCCAGCAGCTCCGACAGGGTCCAGCCCCAGCATTTT.